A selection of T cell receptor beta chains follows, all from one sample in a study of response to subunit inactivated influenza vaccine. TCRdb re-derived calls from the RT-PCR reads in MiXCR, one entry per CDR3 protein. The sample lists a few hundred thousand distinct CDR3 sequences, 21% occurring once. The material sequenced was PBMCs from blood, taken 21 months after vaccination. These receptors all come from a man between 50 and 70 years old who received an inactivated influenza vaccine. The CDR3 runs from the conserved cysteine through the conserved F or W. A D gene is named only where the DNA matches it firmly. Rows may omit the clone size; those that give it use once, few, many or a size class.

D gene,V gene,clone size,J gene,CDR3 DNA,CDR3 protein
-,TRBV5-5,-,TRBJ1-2,TGTGCCAGGAGCCCAGGGGTTCTGGCTGGCTACACCTTC,CARSPGVLAGYTF
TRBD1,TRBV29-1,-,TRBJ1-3,TGCAGCGTTGCCGGGGGACAGGCCTCGTGGGAGACTGGAAACACCATATATTTT,CSVAGGQASWETGNTIYF
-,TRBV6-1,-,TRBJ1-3,TGTGCCAGCAGGGCCTCGGGGGGTCTTGGAAACACCATATATTTT,CASRASGGLGNTIYF
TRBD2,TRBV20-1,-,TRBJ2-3,TGCAGTGCTATCGACCCGGGACTAGCGGGCCTCACAGATACGCAGTATTTT,CSAIDPGLAGLTDTQYF
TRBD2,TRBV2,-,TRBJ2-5,TGTGCCAGCAGTGGGGCCCTAGCGGGAGGCCAAGAGACCCAGTACTTC,CASSGALAGGQETQYF
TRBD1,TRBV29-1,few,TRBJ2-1,TGCAGCGTTGACCGCCCAGGGGGCTCCTACAATGAGCAGTTCTTC,CSVDRPGGSYNEQFF
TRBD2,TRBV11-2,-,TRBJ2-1,TGTGCCATAGGCGGGAGGGGTAATGAGCAGTTCTTC,CAIGGRGNEQFF
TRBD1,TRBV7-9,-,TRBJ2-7,TGTGCCAGCAGCTCCCGGGACAGGGTTCCCTACGAGCAGTACTTC,CASSSRDRVPYEQYF
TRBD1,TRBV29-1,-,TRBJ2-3,TGCAGCGTTGCCCCGACAGGGACGGGTAAAGATACGCAGTATTTT,CSVAPTGTGKDTQYF
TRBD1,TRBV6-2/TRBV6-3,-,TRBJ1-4,TGTGCCAGCAGTCGGACAGGCGCGCAAGGTGAAAAACTGTTTTTT,CASSRTGAQGEKLFF
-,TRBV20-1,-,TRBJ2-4,TGCAGTGCTAGAGAAGGACTTGGCAAAAACATTCAGTACTTC,CSAREGLGKNIQYF
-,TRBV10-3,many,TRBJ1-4,TGTGCCATCAGTGAAACTAATGAAAAACTGTTTTTT,CAISETNEKLFF
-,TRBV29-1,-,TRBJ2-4,TGCAGCGTTGGTGCAAGGGGAGCCAAAAACATTCAGTACTTC,CSVGARGAKNIQYF
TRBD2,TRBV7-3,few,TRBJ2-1,TGTGCCAGCAGCTTAACCGGGACTAGAGACTATGAGCAGTTCTTC,CASSLTGTRDYEQFF
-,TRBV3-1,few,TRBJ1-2,TGTGCCAGCAGCCGGGGGCCAGCTAACTATTGCTACACCTTC,CASSRGPANYCYTF
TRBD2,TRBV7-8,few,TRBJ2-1,TGTGCCAGCAGCTTAAGTGCTAGCGGGGGGCACAATGAGCAGTTCTTC,CASSLSASGGHNEQFF
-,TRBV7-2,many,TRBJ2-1,TGTGCCAGCAGCTTTGACTTCATGAGCTCCTACAATGAGCAGTTCTTC,CASSFDFMSSYNEQFF
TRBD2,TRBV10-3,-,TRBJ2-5,TGTGCCATCAGTGGTGCGGGAGAGGGAGAGACCCAGTACTTC,CAISGAGEGETQYF
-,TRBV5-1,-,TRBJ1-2,TGCGCCAGCAGCTTGTCTGTCGGGGCGGCTAACTATGGCTACACCTTC,CASSLSVGAANYGYTF
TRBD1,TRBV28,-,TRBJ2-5,TGTGCCAGCAGTTTCTCCTACAAAACAGGGGAATGGCAAGAGACCCAGTACTTC,CASSFSYKTGEWQETQYF
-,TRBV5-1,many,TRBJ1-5,TGCGCCAGCAGCTTAAGCGCCGGGGGTGTGAATCAGCCCCAGCATTTT,CASSLSAGGVNQPQHF
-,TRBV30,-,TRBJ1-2,TGTGCCTGGAGGCCGGATCCGGACACTTACTATGGCTACACCTTC,CAWRPDPDTYYGYTF
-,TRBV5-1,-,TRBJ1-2,TGCGCCAGCTTTTCGATGGGGGGAGACTACACCTTC,CASFSMGGDYTF
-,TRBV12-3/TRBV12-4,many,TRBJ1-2,TGTGCCAGCAGCCTCGGGAAAAACTATGGCTACACCTTC,CASSLGKNYGYTF
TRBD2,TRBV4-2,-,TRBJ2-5,TGTGCCAGCAGCCAAGTCGGGACTAGGGGAAGGGAGACCCAGTACTTC,CASSQVGTRGRETQYF
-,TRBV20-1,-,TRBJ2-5,TGCAGTGCTAGACTCGCCCGGGGGTTCGAAGAGACCCAGTACTTC,CSARLARGFEETQYF
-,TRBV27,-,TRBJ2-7,TGTGCTAGCAGTCCAATGGGGACTGCCCACGAGCAGTACTTC,CASSPMGTAHEQYF
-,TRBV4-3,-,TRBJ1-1,TGCGCCAGCAGCCAAGATTTGGGGCCGAACACTGAAGCTTTCTTT,CASSQDLGPNTEAFF
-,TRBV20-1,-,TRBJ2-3,TGCAGTGCCCGTGGGGTGGTCACAGATACGCAGTATTTT,CSARGVVTDTQYF
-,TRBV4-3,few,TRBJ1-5,TGCGCCAGCAGCCAACTGATTGGCCGGCCCCAGCATTTT,CASSQLIGRPQHF
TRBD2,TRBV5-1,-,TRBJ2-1,TGCGCCAGCAGCCTGGGGGCTAGCGGGAGGAGCGATGAGCAGTTCTTC,CASSLGASGRSDEQFF